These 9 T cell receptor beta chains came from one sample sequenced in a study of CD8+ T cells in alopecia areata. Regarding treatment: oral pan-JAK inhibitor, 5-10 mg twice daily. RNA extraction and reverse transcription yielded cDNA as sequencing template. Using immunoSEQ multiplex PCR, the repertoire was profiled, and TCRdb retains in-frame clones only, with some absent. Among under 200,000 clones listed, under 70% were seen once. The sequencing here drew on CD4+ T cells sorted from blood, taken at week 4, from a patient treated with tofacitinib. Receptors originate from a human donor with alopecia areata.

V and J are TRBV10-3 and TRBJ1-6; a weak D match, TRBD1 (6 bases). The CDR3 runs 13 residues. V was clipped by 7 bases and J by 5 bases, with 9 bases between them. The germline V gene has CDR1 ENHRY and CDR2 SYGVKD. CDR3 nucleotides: TGTGCCATCAAACGACAGGATAATTCACCCCTCCACTTT. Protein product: CAIKRQDNSPLHF.

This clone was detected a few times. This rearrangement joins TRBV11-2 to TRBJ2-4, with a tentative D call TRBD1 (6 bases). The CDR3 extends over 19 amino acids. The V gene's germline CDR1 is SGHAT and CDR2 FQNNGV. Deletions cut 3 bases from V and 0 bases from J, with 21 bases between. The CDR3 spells CASSFPGRDRTQAKNIQYF. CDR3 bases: TGTGCCAGCAGCTTCCCGGGGAGAGACAGGACCCAAGCCAAAAACATTCAGTACTTC. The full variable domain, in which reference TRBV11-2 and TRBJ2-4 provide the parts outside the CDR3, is EAGVAQSPRYKIIEKRQSVAFWCNPISGHATLYWYQQILGQGPKLLIQFQNNGVVDDSQLPKDRFSAERLKGVDSTLKIQPAKLEDSAVYLCASSFPGRDRTQAKNIQYFGAGTRLSVL.

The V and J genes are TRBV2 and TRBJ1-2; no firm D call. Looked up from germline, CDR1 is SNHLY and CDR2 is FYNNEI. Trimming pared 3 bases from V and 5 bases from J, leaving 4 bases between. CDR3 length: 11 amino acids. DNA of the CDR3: TGTGCCAGCAGTGAGGCGTATGGCTACACCTTC. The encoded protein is CASSEAYGYTF.

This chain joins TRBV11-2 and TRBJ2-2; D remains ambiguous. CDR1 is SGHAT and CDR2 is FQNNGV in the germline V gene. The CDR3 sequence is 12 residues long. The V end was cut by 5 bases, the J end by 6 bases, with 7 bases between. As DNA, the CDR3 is TGTGCCAGCAGCCCCTTCCCCGGGGAGCTGTTTTTT. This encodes CASSPFPGELFF.

This CDR3 is CASSQGPALGAEAFF. The CDR3, as DNA: TGCGCCAGCAGCCAAGGACCGGCGCTCGGGGCTGAAGCTTTCTTT. This chain links TRBV4-1 with TRBJ1-1; no clear D gene. V was clipped by 1 base and J by 6 bases, with 15 bases between them. Germline loops: CDR1 MGHRA, CDR2 YSYEKL. This CDR3 spans 15 amino acids.

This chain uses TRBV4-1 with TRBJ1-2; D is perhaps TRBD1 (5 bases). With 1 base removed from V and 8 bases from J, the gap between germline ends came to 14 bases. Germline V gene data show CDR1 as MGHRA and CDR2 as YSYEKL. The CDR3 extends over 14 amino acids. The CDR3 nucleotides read TGCGCCAGCAGCCAAGGAGGGGATAGGACGGGCTACACCTTC. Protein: CASSQGGDRTGYTF.

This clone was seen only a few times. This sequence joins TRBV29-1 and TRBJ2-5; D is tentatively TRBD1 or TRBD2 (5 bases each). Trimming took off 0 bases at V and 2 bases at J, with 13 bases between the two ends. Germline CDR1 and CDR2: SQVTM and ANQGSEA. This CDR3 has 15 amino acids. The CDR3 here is CSVEEGPGFQETQYF. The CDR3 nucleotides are TGCAGCGTTGAAGAGGGACCGGGCTTTCAAGAGACCCAGTACTTC.

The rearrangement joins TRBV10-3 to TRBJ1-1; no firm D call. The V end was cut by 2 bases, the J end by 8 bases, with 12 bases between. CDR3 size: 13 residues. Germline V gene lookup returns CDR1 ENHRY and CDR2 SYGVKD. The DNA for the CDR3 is TGTGCCATCAGTGAGCCCTGGGCGGGAGAAGCTTTCTTT. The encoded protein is CAISEPWAGEAFF.

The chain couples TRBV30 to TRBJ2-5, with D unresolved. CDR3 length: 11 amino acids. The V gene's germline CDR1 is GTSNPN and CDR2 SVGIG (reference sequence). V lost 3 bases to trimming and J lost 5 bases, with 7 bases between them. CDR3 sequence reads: CAWSPSETQYF. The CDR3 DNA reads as TGTGCCTGGAGCCCAAGCGAGACCCAGTACTTC.